The next 27 T cell receptor beta chains were all read from a single sample in a study of blood T cell repertoires in COVID-19. The assay was immunoSEQ multiplex PCR, and TCRdb's table has in-frame clones only and misses some. This sample has 120,000 to 150,000 clones, with roughly 87% found just once. The sequenced material came from PBMCs or T cells enriched from blood (not recorded which). All receptors derive from a woman aged 40 to 50 who had been exposed to COVID-19.

The chain uses TRBV7-2 and TRBJ2-7, with a possible D match to TRBD2 (6 bases). Germline V gene sequence: CDR1 SGHTA, CDR2 FQGNSA. The CDR3 consists of 14 residues. V lost 2 bases and J 4 bases, leaving 12 bases between the germline ends. CDR3 amino acids: CASSLNRETYEQYF. CDR3 sequence (DNA): TGTGCCAGCAGCTTAAATCGGGAGACTTACGAGCAGTACTTC.

The V gene is TRBV6-1, the J gene TRBJ1-4; D is perhaps TRBD1 (5 bases). Germline CDR1 MNHNS, CDR2 SASEGT. Trimming took 5 bases from V and 7 from J, leaving 20 bases between them. The CDR3 has 16 amino acids. CDR3 DNA sequence: TGTGCCAGCAGTAAAGGGGAGATCCGTGGAGGTGAAAAACTGTTTTTT. As protein: CASSKGEIRGGEKLFF.

This rearrangement joins TRBV6-5 to TRBJ2-2, with 11 bases lining up with TRBD1. This CDR3 comprises 15 residues. Germline CDR1 MNHEY, CDR2 SVGAGI. J lost 7 bases, V lost 8 bases, and 9 bases had no gene match. The CDR3 DNA reads TGTGCCAGCCGGATGGACAGGGGGCTTGTCGGGGAGCTGTTTTTT. It translates to CASRMDRGLVGELFF.

The V call is TRBV4-2, the J call TRBJ2-1, with TRBD2 matching over 16 bases. After removal of 0 bases from V and 8 bases from J, the junction contained 4 bases not matched to a gene. CDR3 size: 17 residues. Germline V gene sequence: CDR1 LGHNA, CDR2 YNFKEQ. DNA for the CDR3: TGTGCCAGCAGCCAAGATCCCGGGACTAGCGGGGGGGATGAGCAGTTCTTC. Its translation is CASSQDPGTSGGDEQFF.

The chain carries TRBV29-1 and TRBJ2-1; TRBD1 agrees at 9 bases. CDR1 and CDR2 (germline): SQVTM, ANQGSEA. V trimming: 0 bases; J trimming: 9 bases; junction bases outside the gene matches: 6. The CDR3 runs 14 residues. CDR3 coding DNA: TGCAGCGTTGAAGATCTACAGGGGGCCGGTGAGCAGTTCTTC. Translating it yields CSVEDLQGAGEQFF.

The J gene is TRBJ1-1, the V gene TRBV5-1; weak D call: TRBD1 (5 bases). Trimming shortened V by 1 base and J by 5 bases, and 15 bases separated the two germline ends. The CDR3 spans 15 residues. Germline loops: CDR1 SGHRS, CDR2 YFSETQ. The CDR3 loop reads CASSLKVVGQTEAFF. In DNA, the CDR3 is TGCGCCAGCAGCTTGAAGGTAGTGGGGCAAACTGAAGCTTTCTTT.

The chain recombines TRBV4-3 with TRBJ2-3, with D possibly TRBD2 on 5 matching bases. This CDR3 has 16 residues. Trimming left V 0 bases short and J 4 bases short, with 14 bases between. Per the germline V gene, CDR1 is LGHNA and CDR2 is YSLEER. This CDR3 is CASSQDRASIADTQYF. CDR3 in DNA: TGCGCCAGCAGCCAAGATCGGGCTAGCATCGCAGATACGCAGTATTTT.

The chain employs TRBV7-2 and TRBJ1-2, with D perhaps TRBD1 (5 bases). Germline V gene data show CDR1 as SGHTA and CDR2 as FQGNSA. The CDR3 runs to 13 residues. V shed 4 bases and J shed 8 bases, with 14 bases lying between them. This CDR3 is CASSSSRDGGYTF. The CDR3 coding sequence is TGTGCCAGCAGCTCGAGCAGGGATGGAGGCTACACCTTC.

This clone came up once. The chain joins TRBV27 to TRBJ2-1; 8 bases are a match to TRBD2. Germline assignment: CDR1 MNHEY and CDR2 SMNVEV (reference sequence). V gave up 6 bases and J gave up 3 bases; unmatched junction bases: 7. The CDR3 covers 15 residues. The chain's CDR3 is CASSLAGGVYNEQFF. CDR3 nucleotide sequence: TGTGCCAGCAGCCTGGCGGGGGGCGTCTACAATGAGCAGTTCTTC.

The chain carries TRBV18 and TRBJ2-7; unclear D gene. The CDR3 is 12 amino acids. Looked up from germline, CDR1 is KGHSH and CDR2 is LQKENI. With 5 bases removed from V and 7 bases from J, the gap between germline ends came to 12 bases. CDR3 DNA sequence: TGTGCCAGCTCATTACAGCATGATGAGCAGTACTTC. Amino acid sequence: CASSLQHDEQYF.

This clone is a singleton in its sample. The V gene is TRBV3-1 (or the pseudogene TRBV3-2), the J gene TRBJ2-7; 10 nucleotides line up with TRBD2. The V gene end was trimmed by 4 bases and the J gene end by 6 bases; junction bases not matched to a gene: 9. CDR3 length: 15 amino acids. CDR1 is LGHDT and CDR2 is YNNKEL in the germline V gene (reference sequence). The CDR3 nucleotides read TGTGCCAGCAGCCGACAAACCCTAGCGGGGGCCGAGCAGTACTTC. It codes for CASSRQTLAGAEQYF.

The V gene is TRBV24-1, the J gene TRBJ1-1; 10 nucleotides align to TRBD1. Germline trimming cut 7 bases from V and 3 bases from J; bases unmatched to any gene: 1. The CDR3 covers 13 residues. Germline V gene sequence: CDR1 KGHDR, CDR2 SFDVKD. The CDR3 region is CATRGTGDTEAFF. The CDR3 region has the DNA TGTGCCACCAGGGGGACAGGGGACACTGAAGCTTTCTTT.

The chain uses TRBV5-1 and TRBJ1-4; 8 bases agree with TRBD1. The V segment lost 4 bases and the J segment 0 bases; nucleotides outside the gene matches: 8. Germline lookup yields CDR1 SGHRS and CDR2 YFSETQ. The length of the CDR3 is 17 residues. The CDR3 loop reads CASSLGLGQATNEKLFF. CDR3 in DNA: TGCGCCAGCAGCCTCGGCTTGGGACAGGCAACTAATGAAAAACTGTTTTTT.

The chain is built from TRBV18 and TRBJ1-1, with TRBD1 matching over 10 bases. Germline CDR1 KGHSH, CDR2 LQKENI. The CDR3 runs 13 residues. J lost 5 bases, V lost 5 bases, and 2 bases had no gene match. CDR3 sequence reads: CASSVGQGTEAFF. CDR3 coding DNA: TGTGCCAGCTCAGTGGGACAGGGGACTGAAGCTTTCTTT.

This clone was seen only a few times. CDR3 in DNA: TGCGCCAGCCTCTTCAGCCAAGCGAGGCATTTT. It codes for CASLFSQARHF. This chain uses TRBV23-1 with TRBJ1-5; unclear D gene. TRBV23-1 is known as an ORF, though its function is uncertain. The ends were cut back, 8 bases at V and 15 bases at J, with 17 bases in the middle. The CDR3 totals 11 residues.

This chain uses TRBV9 with TRBJ1-1; D might be TRBD1 (6 bases). The CDR3 extends over 14 amino acids. The germline gives CDR1 SGDLS, CDR2 YYNGEE. The V and J ends lost 0 bases and 0 bases respectively, with 6 bases between them. The CDR3 reads CASSVGQVNTEAFF. The CDR3 nucleotides are TGTGCCAGCAGCGTAGGACAGGTGAACACTGAAGCTTTCTTT.

V gene TRBV7-2 combines with J gene TRBJ2-7; 11 bases agree with TRBD1. Losses at the gene ends were 2 bases for V and 4 bases for J; bases not matched to a gene: 16. The CDR3 totals 19 residues. The germline gives CDR1 SGHTA, CDR2 FQGNSA. CDR3 nucleotides: TGTGCCAGCAGCTTAAGGACAGGGGGCGCGGCAGTTATGGGTTACGAGCAGTACTTC. It is translated as CASSLRTGGAAVMGYEQYF.

The chain recombines TRBV29-1 with TRBJ1-2; 8 bases match TRBD1. From germline, CDR1 is SQVTM and CDR2 ANQGSEA. J lost 4 bases, V lost 2 bases, and 3 bases had no gene match. The length of the CDR3 is 13 residues. In nucleotides, the CDR3 is TGCAGCGTTGAACAGGGGGCGATCTATGGCTACACCTTC. Translating gives CSVEQGAIYGYTF.

CDR3 DNA sequence: TGTGCCAGCAGTCTCAAAGACCCGGGACGGGGGGGGACTGAAGCTTTCTTT. Its protein is CASSLKDPGRGGTEAFF. The chain uses TRBV27 and TRBJ1-1; a weak D match, TRBD1 (5 bases). CDR3 length equals 17 residues. The germline V gene encodes CDR1 MNHEY and CDR2 SMNVEV (reference sequence). The V end was cut by 5 bases, the J end by 5 bases, with 24 bases between.

This clone showed up just once. This sequence joins TRBV6-5 and TRBJ1-4; the match to TRBD1 covers 10 bases. V was pared by 7 bases and J by 7 bases, with 9 bases of the junction left unmatched. Germline CDR1 MNHEY, CDR2 SVGAGI. This CDR3 is 15 amino acids long. The DNA of the CDR3 is TGTGCCAGCATTTTAGACAGGGGGCTAGGTGAAAAACTGTTTTTT. Translating it yields CASILDRGLGEKLFF.

CDR3 residues: CASSSSGQGLYGYTF. DNA for the CDR3: TGTGCCAGCAGTTCCTCCGGACAGGGCCTATATGGCTACACCTTC. This sequence joins TRBV28 and TRBJ1-2; 8 bases map to TRBD1. The V segment lost 4 bases and the J segment 5 bases; nucleotides outside the gene matches: 9. Germline V gene sequence: CDR1 MDHEN, CDR2 SYDVKM. The CDR3 is made up of 15 amino acids.

The rearrangement uses TRBV4-3 and TRBJ1-5; D is undetermined. This CDR3 spans 14 amino acids. Trimming took off 3 bases at V and 8 bases at J, with 14 bases between the two ends. The germline V gene has CDR1 LGHNA and CDR2 YSLEER. The CDR3 nucleotides are TGCGCCAGCAGCCAGGGCGGACTATCGAAGCCCCAGCATTTT. Translated, it gives CASSQGGLSKPQHF.

This clone came up once. This rearrangement joins TRBV10-2 to TRBJ2-5; 13 nucleotides line up with TRBD2. Per germline, CDR1 WSHSY and CDR2 SAAADI. This CDR3 has 15 amino acids. Unmatched junction bases numbered 4, after V lost 7 bases and J lost 2 bases. The CDR3, as DNA: TGCGCCAGCAATCCGACTAGCGGGAGGCAAGAGACCCAGTACTTC. Translation: CASNPTSGRQETQYF.

This chain joins TRBV5-1 and TRBJ1-1; 7 nucleotides line up with TRBD1. The V gene's germline CDR1 is SGHRS and CDR2 YFSETQ. Losses at the gene ends were 5 bases for V and 3 bases for J; bases not matched to a gene: 7. The CDR3 loop spans 14 amino acids. In nucleotides, the CDR3 is TGCGCCAGCAGACCAATGACAGGGTACACTGAAGCTTTCTTT. It translates to CASRPMTGYTEAFF.

The count of this clone is one. Within the sample, other DNA sequences also encode this same CDR3. CDR3 sequence: CASSSGLADYNEQFF. DNA for the CDR3: TGCGCCAGCAGCTCGGGACTAGCGGACTACAATGAGCAGTTCTTC. The chain employs TRBV5-1 and TRBJ2-1, with 11 bases fitting TRBD2. The V gene end was trimmed by 3 bases and the J gene end by 3 bases; junction bases not matched to a gene: 2. The V gene's germline CDR1 is SGHRS and CDR2 YFSETQ. This CDR3 region has 15 residues.

This clone appeared a single time. The rearrangement joins TRBV4-1 to TRBJ2-7, with 10 bases that match TRBD2. Unmatched junction bases numbered 4, after V lost 3 bases and J lost 2 bases. CDR3 length equals 15 residues. CDR1 MGHRA and CDR2 YSYEKL come from the germline V gene. The CDR3 bases are TGCGCCAGCAGCCAGGGGAGCGGGGGGGCCTACGAGCAGTACTTC. Its protein is CASSQGSGGAYEQYF.

This clone came up once. The J gene is TRBJ1-1, the V gene TRBV19; tentative D call: TRBD1 (5 bases). The CDR3 extends over 11 amino acids. Germline V gene sequence: CDR1 LNHDA, CDR2 SQIVND (reference sequence). V lost 10 bases, J lost 10 bases, and 16 bases lay in between. The CDR3 spells CATTQGLGAFF. The CDR3 DNA is TGTGCCACGACCCAGGGATTGGGAGCTTTCTTT.